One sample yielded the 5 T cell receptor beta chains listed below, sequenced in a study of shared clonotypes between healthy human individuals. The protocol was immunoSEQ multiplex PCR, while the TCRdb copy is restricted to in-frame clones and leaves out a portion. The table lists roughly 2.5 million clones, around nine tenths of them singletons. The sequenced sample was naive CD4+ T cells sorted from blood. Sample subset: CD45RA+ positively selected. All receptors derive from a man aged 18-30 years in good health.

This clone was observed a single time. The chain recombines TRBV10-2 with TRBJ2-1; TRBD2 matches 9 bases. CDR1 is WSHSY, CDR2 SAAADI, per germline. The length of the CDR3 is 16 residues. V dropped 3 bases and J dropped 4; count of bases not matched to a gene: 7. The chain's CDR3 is CASSDPGLASYNEQFF. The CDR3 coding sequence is TGCGCCAGCAGTGACCCCGGACTAGCGTCATACAATGAGCAGTTCTTC.

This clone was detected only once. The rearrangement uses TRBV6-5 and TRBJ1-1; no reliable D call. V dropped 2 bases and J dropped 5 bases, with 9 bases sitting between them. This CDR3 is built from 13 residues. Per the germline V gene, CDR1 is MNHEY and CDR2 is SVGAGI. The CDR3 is CASSYEGWTEAFF. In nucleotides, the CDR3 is TGTGCCAGCAGTTACGAGGGTTGGACTGAAGCTTTCTTT.

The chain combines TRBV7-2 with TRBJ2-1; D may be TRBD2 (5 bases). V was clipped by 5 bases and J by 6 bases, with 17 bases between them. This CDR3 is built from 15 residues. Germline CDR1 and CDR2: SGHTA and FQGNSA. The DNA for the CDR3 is TGTGCCAGCAGCCTACTCGGGGTTGTTGTCAATGAGCAGTTCTTC. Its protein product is CASSLLGVVVNEQFF.

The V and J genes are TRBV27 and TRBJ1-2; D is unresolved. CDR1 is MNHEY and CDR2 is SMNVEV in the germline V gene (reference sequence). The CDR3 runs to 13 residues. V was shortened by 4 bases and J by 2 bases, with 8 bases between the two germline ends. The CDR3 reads CASSSSRNYGYTF. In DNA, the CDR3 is TGTGCCAGCAGTTCCTCAAGAAACTATGGCTACACCTTC.

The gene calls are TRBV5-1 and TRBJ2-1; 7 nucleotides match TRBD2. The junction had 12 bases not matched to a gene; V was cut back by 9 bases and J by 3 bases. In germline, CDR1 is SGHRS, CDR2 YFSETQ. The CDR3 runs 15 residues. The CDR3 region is CATKTSPGGYNEQFF. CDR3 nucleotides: TGCGCCACCAAGACTAGCCCGGGGGGCTACAATGAGCAGTTCTTC.